The T cell receptor beta chain under discussion was sequenced for a study of tumor-infiltrating lymphocytes in glioblastoma multiforme. Findings and limits, study-wide: TCR plus mutation findings rest on a single glioblastoma patient. Functional subtype sorting of these T cells was not performed. Clone frequencies may be distorted by unequal TCR transcripts per cell.

Germline assignment: CDR1 MNHNS and CDR2 SASEGT. The CDR3 runs 19 residues. Worth noting for this clonotype: Its antigen remains unidentified. An end of the junction differs from the germline gene, which may be a read error.

Multiple V-beta primers and a C-beta primer amplified TCRB from RNA. These TCRB libraries lack any described unique molecular identifiers. TCRdb recomputed calls from the multiplex PCR reads with MiXCR, one row per CDR3 protein. The sample gives almost 20,000 distinct CDR3 sequences, roughly 68% of which show up once; around 19% is in the top ten. The source is a male donor with glioblastoma. This chain connects TRBV6-1 to TRBJ2-6; possibly TRBD1 or TRBD2 for D (5 bases each). Sequencing was carried out using peripheral blood. DNA of the CDR3: TGTGCCAGCCACCATCTTGAGGGGAATCCCCTCTCTGGGGTCAACGTCCTGACTTTC. This gives the protein CASHHLEGNPLSGVNVLTF.